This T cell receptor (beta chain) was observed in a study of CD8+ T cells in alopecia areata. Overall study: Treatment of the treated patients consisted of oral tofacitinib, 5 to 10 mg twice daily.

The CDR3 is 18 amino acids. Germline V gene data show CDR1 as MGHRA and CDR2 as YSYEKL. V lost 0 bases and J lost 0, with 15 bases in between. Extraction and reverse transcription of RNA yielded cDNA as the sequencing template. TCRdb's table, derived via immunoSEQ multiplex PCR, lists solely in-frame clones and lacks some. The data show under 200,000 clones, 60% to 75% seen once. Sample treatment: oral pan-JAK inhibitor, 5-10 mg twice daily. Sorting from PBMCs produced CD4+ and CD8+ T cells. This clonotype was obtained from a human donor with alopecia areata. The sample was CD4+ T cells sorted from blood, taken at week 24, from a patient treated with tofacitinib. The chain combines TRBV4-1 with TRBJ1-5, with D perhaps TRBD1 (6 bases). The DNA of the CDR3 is TGCGCCAGCAGCCAAGACCTCAGGGGTTTTGGTAGCAATCAGCCCCAGCATTTT. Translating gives CASSQDLRGFGSNQPQHF.